This T cell receptor (beta chain) was sequenced for a study of blood T cell repertoires in COVID-19. Study background: In each case, the material was cDNA or gDNA derived from T cells, B-cell-depleted T cells, or PBMCs.

This CDR3 is 12 amino acids long. The V end was cut by 5 bases, the J end by 4 bases, with 7 bases between. Only in-frame clones appear in the TCRdb table, and some are missing; sequencing was by immunoSEQ multiplex PCR. The data show about 94,000 clones, 80% to 85% seen once. The TCR sequence derives from a man in his sixties with acute or convalescent COVID-19. The chain carries TRBV12-3 or TRBV12-4 and TRBJ2-3; perhaps TRBD2 as D (5 bases). Sequencing input: peripheral blood. CDR3 DNA: TGTGCCAGCAGTGGAGGCCCAGATACGCAGTATTTT. It codes for CASSGGPDTQYF.